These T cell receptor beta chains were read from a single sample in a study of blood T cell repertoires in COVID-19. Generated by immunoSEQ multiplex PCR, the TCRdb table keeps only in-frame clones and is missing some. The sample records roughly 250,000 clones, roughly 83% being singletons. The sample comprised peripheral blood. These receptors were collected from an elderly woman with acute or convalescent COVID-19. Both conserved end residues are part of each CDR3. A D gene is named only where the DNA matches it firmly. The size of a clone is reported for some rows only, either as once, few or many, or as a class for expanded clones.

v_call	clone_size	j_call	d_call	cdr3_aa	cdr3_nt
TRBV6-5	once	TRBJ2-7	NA	CASTRSGLPYEQYF	TGTGCCAGCACACGTTCCGGACTGCCCTACGAGCAGTACTTC
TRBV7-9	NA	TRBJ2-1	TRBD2	CASSLATSGEINEQFF	TGTGCCAGCAGCTTGGCTACTAGCGGGGAGATAAATGAGCAGTTCTTC
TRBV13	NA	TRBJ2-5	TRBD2	CASSLEAAGARSGTQYF	TGTGCCAGCAGCTTAGAGGCAGCGGGGGCGCGATCAGGGACCCAGTACTTC
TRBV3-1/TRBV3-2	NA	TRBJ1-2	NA	CASSQGMGLNYGYTF	TGTGCCAGCAGCCAAGGTATGGGGCTTAACTATGGCTACACCTTC
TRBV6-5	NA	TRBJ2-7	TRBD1	CASSYTFRDSTYEQYF	TGTGCCAGCAGTTACACTTTTCGGGACAGTACCTACGAGCAGTACTTC
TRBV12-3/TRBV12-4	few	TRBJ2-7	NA	CASSPRRYEQYF	TGTGCCAGCAGTCCGAGGAGATACGAGCAGTACTTC
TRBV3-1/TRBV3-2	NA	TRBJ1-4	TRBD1	CASSQFGQGREKLFF	TGTGCCAGCAGCCAATTTGGACAGGGAAGGGAAAAACTGTTTTTT
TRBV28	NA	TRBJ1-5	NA	CASSRIQGNNQPQHF	TGTGCCAGCAGTAGAATACAGGGCAACAATCAGCCCCAGCATTTT
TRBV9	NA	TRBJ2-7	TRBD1	CASSPRKGQGGEQYF	TGTGCCAGCAGCCCCCGGAAGGGACAGGGGGGCGAGCAGTACTTC
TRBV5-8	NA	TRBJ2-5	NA	CASSGLAPLVTQYF	TGTGCCAGCAGCGGCCTAGCTCCCTTGGTCACCCAGTACTTC
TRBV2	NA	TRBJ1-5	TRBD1	CASKGGGGRLAQPQHF	TGTGCCAGCAAAGGAGGAGGGGGCAGGTTGGCTCAGCCCCAGCATTTT
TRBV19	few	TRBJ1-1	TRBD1	CASSIRGGGATEAFF	TGTGCCAGTAGTATCAGAGGGGGCGGGGCCACTGAAGCTTTCTTT
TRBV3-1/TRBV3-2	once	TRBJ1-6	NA	CASSLREVYNSPLHF	TGTGCCAGCAGCCTCCGGGAGGTCTATAATTCACCCCTCCACTTT
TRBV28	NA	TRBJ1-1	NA	CASSTSGQIHTEAFF	TGTGCCAGCAGTACCTCTGGACAGATACACACTGAAGCTTTCTTT
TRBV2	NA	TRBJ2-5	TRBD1	CASSKDRALQETQYF	TGTGCCAGCAGTAAAGACAGGGCCCTACAAGAGACCCAGTACTTC
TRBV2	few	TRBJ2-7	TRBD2	CASSVSGYSYEQYF	TGTGCCAGCAGTGTTAGCGGGTATTCCTACGAGCAGTACTTC
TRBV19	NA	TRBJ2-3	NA	CASSKWTPSTDTQYF	TGTGCCAGTAGTAAGTGGACACCTAGCACAGATACGCAGTATTTT
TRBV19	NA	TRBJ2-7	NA	CASSVPPGTDRTNEQYF	TGTGCCAGTAGTGTTCCTCCCGGGACTGACCGCACCAACGAGCAGTACTTC
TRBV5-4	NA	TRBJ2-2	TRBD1	CASSLASDRVAGELFF	TGTGCCAGCAGCTTGGCCTCTGACAGGGTGGCCGGGGAGCTGTTTTTT
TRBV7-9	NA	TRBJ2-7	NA	CASSPFFTGGQRGAYEQYF	TGTGCCAGCAGCCCTTTTTTCACAGGGGGCCAGCGGGGGGCATACGAGCAGTACTTC
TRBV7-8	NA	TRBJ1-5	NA	CASRRTRHF	TGTGCCAGCAGACGGACTAGGCATTTT
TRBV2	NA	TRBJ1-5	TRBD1	CASSVGQGWDQPQHF	TGTGCCAGCAGTGTCGGACAGGGGTGGGATCAGCCCCAGCATTTT
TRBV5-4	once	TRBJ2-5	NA	CASSLDQGRSETQYF	TGTGCCAGCAGCTTAGATCAGGGTAGATCGGAGACCCAGTACTTC
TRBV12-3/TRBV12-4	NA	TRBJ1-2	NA	CASSLLGAYGYTF	TGTGCCAGCAGTTTATTGGGGGCATATGGCTACACCTTC
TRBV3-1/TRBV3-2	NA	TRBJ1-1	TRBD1	CASSQDATGDVTEAFF	TGTGCCAGCAGCCAAGATGCGACAGGGGATGTGACTGAAGCTTTCTTT
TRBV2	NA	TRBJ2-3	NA	CASRVPVWGDTDTQYF	TGTGCCAGCAGGGTTCCAGTGTGGGGCGACACAGATACGCAGTATTTT
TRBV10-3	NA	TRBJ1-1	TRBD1	CAISDLLQGANTEAFF	TGTGCCATCAGTGACCTCTTACAGGGGGCGAACACTGAAGCTTTCTTT
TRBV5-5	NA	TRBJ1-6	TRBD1	CASSTLPGQTNSPLHF	TGTGCCAGCAGCACATTACCGGGACAGACTAATTCACCCCTCCACTTT
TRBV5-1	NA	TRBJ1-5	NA	CASSVGQGQPQHF	TGCGCCAGCAGTGTTGGGCAGGGTCAGCCCCAGCATTTT
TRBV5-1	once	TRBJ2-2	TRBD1	CASSPRTGGTGELFF	TGCGCCAGCAGCCCTCGGACAGGGGGCACCGGGGAGCTGTTTTTT
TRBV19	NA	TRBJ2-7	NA	CASSIGTASYEQYF	TGTGCCAGTAGTATAGGGACAGCTTCCTACGAGCAGTACTTC
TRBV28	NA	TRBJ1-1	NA	CASTRILNTEAFF	TGTGCCAGCACTAGAATCCTGAACACTGAAGCTTTCTTT
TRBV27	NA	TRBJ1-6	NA	CASSKRFTGSSYNSPLHF	TGTGCCAGCAGCAAAAGGTTTACAGGGAGCTCCTATAATTCACCCCTCCACTTT
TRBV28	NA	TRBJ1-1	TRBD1	CASSWTGGRYTEAFF	TGTGCCAGCAGTTGGACAGGGGGCCGCTACACTGAAGCTTTCTTT
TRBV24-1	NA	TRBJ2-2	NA	CATSDFIQGPLVTGELFF	TGTGCCACCAGTGATTTCATCCAGGGGCCCCTGGTAACCGGGGAGCTGTTTTTT
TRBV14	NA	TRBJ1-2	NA	CASSQEFHSPIHGYTF	TGTGCCAGCAGCCAAGAATTCCACAGTCCCATTCATGGCTACACCTTC
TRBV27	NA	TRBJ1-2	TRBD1	CATRGTGAFTNYGYTF	TGTGCCACTCGTGGGACAGGGGCCTTTACTAACTATGGCTACACCTTC
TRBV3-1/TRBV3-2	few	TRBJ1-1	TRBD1	CASSQEGTLGQRNTEAFF	TGTGCCAGCAGCCAAGAAGGGACCCTGGGACAGCGGAACACTGAAGCTTTCTTT
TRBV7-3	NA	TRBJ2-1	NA	CASSLGSNEQFF	TGTGCCAGCAGCCTGGGGAGTAATGAGCAGTTCTTC
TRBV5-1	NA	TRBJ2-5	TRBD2	CASSLTSGAVSQYF	TGCGCCAGCAGCTTGACTAGCGGCGCCGTGTCCCAGTACTTC
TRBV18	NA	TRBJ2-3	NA	CASSSSTDTQYF	TGTGCCAGCTCATCGAGCACAGATACGCAGTATTTT
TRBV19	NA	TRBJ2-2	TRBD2	CASSSYSRGVSGELFF	TGTGCCAGTAGTTCTTACTCGCGGGGGGTCTCCGGGGAGCTGTTTTTT